This T cell receptor (beta chain) was captured in a study of blood T cell repertoires in COVID-19. TCRdb's table, derived via immunoSEQ multiplex PCR, lists solely in-frame clones and lacks some. The sample holds around 260,000 clones, approximately 88% seen once. The Seattle site enrolled patients during active infection and followed them longitudinally. Germline CDR1 MDHEN, CDR2 SYDVKM. The V end was cut by 6 bases, the J end by 3 bases, with 18 bases between. This CDR3 region has 17 residues. The sequencing sample was made of peripheral blood. The source of this sequence is a woman in her sixties or seventies with COVID-19, enrolled during active disease. The V and J genes are TRBV28 and TRBJ1-6, with D possibly TRBD1 on 5 matching bases. CDR3 nucleotide sequence: TGTGCCAGCAGAACATTCCTGGGGGGGGGCTATAATTCACCCCTCCACTTT. It yields the protein CASRTFLGGGYNSPLHF. Combining the CDR3 with reference TRBV28 and TRBJ1-6 gives the whole variable domain DVKVTQSSRYLVKRTGEKVFLECVQDMDHENMFWYRQDPGLGLRLIYFSYDVKMKEKGDIPEGYSVSREKKERFSLILESASTNQTSMYLCASRTFLGGGYNSPLHFGNGTRLTVT.